The source of this T cell receptor (beta chain) is a study of T cells in Graves' hyperthyroidism and ophthalmopathy. Germline-derived CDR1 and CDR2 are SGHVS and FQNEAQ. The germline V and J ends were trimmed by 6 bases and 7 bases, with 15 bases remaining between them. This CDR3 region has 14 residues. RNA transcripts gave rise to amplified TCR beta CDR3 regions. Researchers ran a first-round RT-PCR on the TCR CDR3 using the HTBI primer set. TCRdb ran MiXCR on the multiplex PCR reads and lists one entry per CDR3 protein. The sample lists 700,000 or so distinct CDR3 sequences; approximately 14% were seen once. Many counts were recorded for this clonotype.

The chain uses TRBV7-8 and TRBJ1-4, with D perhaps matching TRBD1 (5 bases). The sequence was obtained from a woman aged 50 to 65 with Graves' ophthalmopathy. The sequenced sample consisted of blood. CDR3 in DNA: TGTGCCAGCAGTAAACGGGGGGTTGGTGAAAAACTGTTTTTT. It codes for CASSKRGVGEKLFF. Based on the CDR3 plus reference TRBV7-8 and TRBJ1-4, the full variable domain is GAGVSQSPRYKVAKRGQDVALRCDPISGHVSLFWYQQALGQGPEFLTYFQNEAQLDKSGLPSDRFFAERPEGSVSTLKIQRTQQEDSAVYLCASSKRGVGEKLFFGSGTQLSVL.